The next 12 T cell receptor beta chains were all read from a single sample in a study of low-dose radiotherapy and immunotherapy resistance in tumors. First-strand cDNA used TRAV- and TRBV-specific primers, covering alpha and beta chains. Both a constant-region primer and a V-primer adapter served to amplify TCRs across 20 PCR cycles. One entry per CDR3 protein, called by TCRdb with MiXCR from the reads. Among approximately 84,000 distinct CDR3 sequences listed, 15% to 20% were seen once. Time point noted: before trial treatment. Here the sequenced sample was PBMCs, taken before treatment. The source of these receptors is a male donor with prostate cancer.

This clonotype was recorded many times. The CDR3 here is CASSLQNTEAFF. In nucleotides, the CDR3 is TGTGCCAGCAGCCTGCAGAACACTGAAGCTTTCTTT. This chain joins TRBV13 and TRBJ1-1; no clear D gene. CDR1 is PRHDT, CDR2 FYEKMQ, per germline (reference sequence). Trimming took off 5 bases at V and 1 base at J, with 5 bases between the two ends. The CDR3 runs 12 residues.

This clonotype has ten or more counts. The chain employs TRBV6-2 or TRBV6-3 and TRBJ2-3; TRBD2 aligns across 7 bases. With V trimmed by 2 bases and J by 3 bases, 14 bases remained unmatched. Germline CDR1 MNHEY, CDR2 SVGEGT. The CDR3 spans 18 residues. Written as DNA, the CDR3 is TGTGCCAGCAGTTACAAGAGACAGAGACTAGCTTTGACAGATACGCAGTATTTT. It encodes CASSYKRQRLALTDTQYF.

The V and J genes are TRBV27 and TRBJ1-5; no clear D gene. V lost 0 bases, J lost 1 base, and 13 bases lay in between. The CDR3 spans 17 residues. Germline V gene data show CDR1 as MNHEY and CDR2 as SMNVEV (reference sequence). The CDR3 loop is CASSLSFSGSSNQPQHF. For the CDR3, the DNA is TGTGCCAGCAGTTTATCGTTTTCGGGGTCAAGCAATCAGCCCCAGCATTTT.

The chain is built from TRBV27 and TRBJ2-7; D is unresolved. CDR3 length: 15 residues. Trimming removed 5 bases at V and 0 bases at J, with 14 bases between. Germline V gene sequence: CDR1 MNHEY, CDR2 SMNVEV (reference sequence). This CDR3 reads CASSPSPQSSYEQYF. Here the CDR3 DNA reads TGTGCCAGCAGTCCCTCGCCACAAAGCTCCTACGAGCAGTACTTC.

The rearrangement joins TRBV6-2 or TRBV6-3 to TRBJ2-7, with D possibly being TRBD1 or TRBD2 (6 bases each). CDR3 length: 17 amino acids. Between the trimmed V and J ends, which lost 2 bases and 4 bases, there was a span of 21 bases. From germline, CDR1 is MNHEY and CDR2 SVGEGT. CDR3 protein: CASSYGGSRGGRYEQYF. The CDR3 bases are TGTGCCAGCAGTTACGGCGGATCTCGAGGGGGGAGGTACGAGCAGTACTTC.

This clonotype was recorded at least ten times. V gene TRBV29-1 combines with J gene TRBJ2-1, with 8 bases fitting TRBD2. There are 13 residues in the CDR3. Germline V gene lookup returns CDR1 SQVTM and CDR2 ANQGSEA. V lost 5 bases to trimming and J lost 6 bases; unmatched junction nucleotides: 6. The CDR3 sequence: CSVNVRGGNEQFF. The CDR3 nucleotides are TGCAGCGTTAATGTACGGGGGGGCAATGAGCAGTTCTTC.

At least ten counts were recorded for this clonotype. The rearrangement links TRBV6-2 or TRBV6-3 to TRBJ2-7; a possible D gene is TRBD2 (5 bases). Germline CDR1 MNHEY, CDR2 SVGEGT. The CDR3 covers 16 residues. V was trimmed by 5 bases and J by 5 bases, leaving 22 bases between them. Here the CDR3 reads CASSTPRTGVGHEQYF. The CDR3 nucleotides read TGTGCCAGCAGTACCCCCCGGACTGGTGTTGGGCACGAGCAGTACTTC.

This chain joins TRBV9 and TRBJ2-1, with 8 nucleotides matching TRBD2. This CDR3 contains 18 residues. V shed 2 bases, J shed 4 bases, and the junction held 14 bases outside the gene matches. Germline V gene data show CDR1 as SGDLS and CDR2 as YYNGEE. CDR3 in amino acids: CASSVPRSGGHPYNEQFF. CDR3 DNA: TGTGCCAGCAGCGTCCCACGCAGCGGGGGCCATCCTTACAATGAGCAGTTCTTC.

This clonotype has at least ten counts. This sequence joins TRBV5-6 and TRBJ2-2; the match to TRBD2 covers 15 bases. J lost 4 bases, V lost 3 bases, and 7 bases had no gene match. The germline gives CDR1 SGHDT, CDR2 YYEEEE. This CDR3 region has 18 residues. CDR3 coding DNA: TGTGCCAGCAGCTCCGGGACTAGCGGGGGGCACGTCACCGGGGAGCTGTTTTTT. Its protein product is CASSSGTSGGHVTGELFF.

The chain combines TRBV12-3 or TRBV12-4 with TRBJ1-1; D unclear. The CDR3 spans 11 residues. Trimming shortened V by 7 bases and J by 7 bases, and 10 bases separated the two germline ends. CDR3 sequence: CASTQWGEAFF. The CDR3 nucleotides are TGTGCCAGCACCCAGTGGGGTGAAGCTTTCTTT.

This clonotype was seen more than once but under ten times. The genes are TRBV21-1 and TRBJ2-7; the D call of TRBD1 is as the table states it, not checked on the DNA. TRBV21-1 corresponds to a pseudogene. The CDR3 extends over 16 amino acids. CDR3 nucleotides: TGTGCCAGCCCCCCAAGTGGGGACAGGAGCTCCTACGAGCAGTACTTC. Translating gives CASPPSGDRSSYEQYF.

This clonotype was found many times. The chain uses TRBV7-8 and TRBJ2-2, with TRBD2 identical over 13 bases. The CDR3 is 19 amino acids. J was trimmed by 4 bases and V by 4 bases; bases with no gene match: 12. The germline V gene has CDR1 SGHVS and CDR2 FQNEAQ. The CDR3 region has the DNA TGTGCCAGCAGCTCCCCGAAGACTAGCGGGGGGTCTTTCACCGGGGAGCTGTTTTTT. It translates to CASSSPKTSGGSFTGELFF.